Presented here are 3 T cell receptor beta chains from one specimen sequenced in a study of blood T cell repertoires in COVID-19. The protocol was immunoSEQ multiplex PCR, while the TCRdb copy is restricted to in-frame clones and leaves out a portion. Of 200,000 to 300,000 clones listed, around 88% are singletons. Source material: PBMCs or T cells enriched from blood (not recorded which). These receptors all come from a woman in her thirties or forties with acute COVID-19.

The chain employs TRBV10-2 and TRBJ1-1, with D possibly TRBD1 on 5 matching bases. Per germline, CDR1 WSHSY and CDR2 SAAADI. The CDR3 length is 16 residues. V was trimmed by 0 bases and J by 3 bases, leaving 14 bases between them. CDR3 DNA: TGCGCCAGCAGTGAGTCGGGCAGGGTCCAGGACACTGAAGCTTTCTTT. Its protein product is CASSESGRVQDTEAFF.

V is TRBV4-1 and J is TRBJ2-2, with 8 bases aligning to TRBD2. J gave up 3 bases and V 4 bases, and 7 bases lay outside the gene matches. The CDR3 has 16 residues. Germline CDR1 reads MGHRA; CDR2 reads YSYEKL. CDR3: CASSLSGTSYTGELFF. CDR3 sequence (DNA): TGCGCCAGCAGCCTATCCGGGACTAGTTACACCGGGGAGCTGTTTTTT.

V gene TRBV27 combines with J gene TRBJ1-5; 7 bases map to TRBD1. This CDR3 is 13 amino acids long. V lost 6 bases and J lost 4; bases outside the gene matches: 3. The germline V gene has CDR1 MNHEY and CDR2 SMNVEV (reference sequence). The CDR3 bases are TGTGCCAGCAGCGTGGACAGGAATCAGCCCCAGCATTTT. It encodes CASSVDRNQPQHF.